Presented here are 2 T cell receptor beta chains from one specimen sequenced in a study of cytomegalovirus exposure and HLA in healthy donors. PCR was performed using 60 Vbeta and 13 Jbeta primers. Repertoires were generated with immunoSEQ multiplex PCR, while TCRdb's copy carries only in-frame clones and drops some. The sample holds some 140,000 clones, around 82% seen once. Sequenced material: PBMCs. Receptors originate from a middle-aged man in good health and CMV-seronegative.

The chain combines TRBV28 with TRBJ1-2, with a weak D call TRBD1 (6 bases). The germline gives CDR1 MDHEN, CDR2 SYDVKM. CDR3 size: 16 residues. V lost 5 bases, J lost 8 bases, and 24 bases lay in between. Written as DNA, the CDR3 is TGTGCCAGCAGTCCGATAAGGGGTTGGGGGCTCCGCGGCTACACCTTC. Translating gives CASSPIRGWGLRGYTF.

This chain connects TRBV18 to TRBJ1-5; maybe TRBD1 (5 bases). The ends were cut back, 3 bases at V and 4 bases at J, with 10 bases in the middle. Germline-derived CDR1 and CDR2 are KGHSH and LQKENI. This CDR3 is built from 14 residues. Written as DNA, the CDR3 is TGTGCCAGCTCACCTAATACAGGAAATCAGCCCCAGCATTTT. As protein: CASSPNTGNQPQHF.